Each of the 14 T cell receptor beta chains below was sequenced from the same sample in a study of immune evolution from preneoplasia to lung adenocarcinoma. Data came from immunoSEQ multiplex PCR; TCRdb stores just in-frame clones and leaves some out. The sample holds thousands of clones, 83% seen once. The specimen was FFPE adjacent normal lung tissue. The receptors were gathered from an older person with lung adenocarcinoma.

The chain's CDR3 is CASSLAGGAGQPQHF. In DNA form, the CDR3 reads TGTGCCAGCAGCTTGGCGGGGGGGGCCGGTCAGCCCCAGCATTTT. The rearrangement links TRBV5-6 to TRBJ1-5; TRBD1 is a possible D gene (6 bases). CDR1 is SGHDT and CDR2 is YYEEEE in the germline V gene. The V end was cut by 0 bases, the J end by 6 bases, with 13 bases between. The CDR3 loop spans 15 amino acids.

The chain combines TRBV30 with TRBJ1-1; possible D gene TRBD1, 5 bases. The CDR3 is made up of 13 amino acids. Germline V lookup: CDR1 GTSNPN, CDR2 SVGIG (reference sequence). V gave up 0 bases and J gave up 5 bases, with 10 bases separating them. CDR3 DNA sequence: TGTGCCTGGAGTGTACATGGGGGAACTGAAGCTTTCTTT. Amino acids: CAWSVHGGTEAFF.

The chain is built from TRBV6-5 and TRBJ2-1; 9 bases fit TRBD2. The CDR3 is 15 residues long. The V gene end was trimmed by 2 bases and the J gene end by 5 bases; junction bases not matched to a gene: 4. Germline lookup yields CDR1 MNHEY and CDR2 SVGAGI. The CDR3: CASSYISGSNNEQFF. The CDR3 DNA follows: TGTGCCAGCAGTTACATTAGCGGGAGTAACAATGAGCAGTTCTTC.

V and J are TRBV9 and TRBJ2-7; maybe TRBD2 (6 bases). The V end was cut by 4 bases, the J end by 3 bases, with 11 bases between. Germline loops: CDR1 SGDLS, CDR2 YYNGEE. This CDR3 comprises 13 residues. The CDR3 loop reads CASSPPGGYEQYF. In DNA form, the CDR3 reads TGTGCCAGCAGCCCACCCGGGGGCTACGAGCAGTACTTC.

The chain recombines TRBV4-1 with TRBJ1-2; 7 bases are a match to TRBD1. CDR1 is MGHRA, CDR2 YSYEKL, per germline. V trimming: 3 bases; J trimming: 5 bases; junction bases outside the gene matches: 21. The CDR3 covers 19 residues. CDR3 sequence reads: CASSQISPQLTGPGYGYTF. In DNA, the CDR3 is TGCGCCAGCAGCCAGATCTCCCCCCAATTGACAGGGCCGGGATATGGCTACACCTTC.

CDR3 coding DNA: TGTGCCAGCAGCCAGGTGGGCTATGAGCAGTTCTTC. Translated: CASSQVGYEQFF. The chain recombines TRBV14 with TRBJ2-1; no clear D. Trimming stripped 3 bases from V and 8 bases from J, with 8 bases between. The CDR3 spans 12 residues. The germline CDR1 and CDR2 sequences are SGHDN and FVKESK.

CDR3 DNA: TGTGCCAGCAGCTTAGAAGGGAAAGGCTCCTACGAGCAGTACTTC. Protein sequence: CASSLEGKGSYEQYF. This chain connects TRBV5-6 to TRBJ2-7; D unresolved. Germline V gene data show CDR1 as SGHDT and CDR2 as YYEEEE. Trimming took off 2 bases at V and 0 bases at J, with 12 bases between the two ends. The CDR3 sequence is 15 residues long.

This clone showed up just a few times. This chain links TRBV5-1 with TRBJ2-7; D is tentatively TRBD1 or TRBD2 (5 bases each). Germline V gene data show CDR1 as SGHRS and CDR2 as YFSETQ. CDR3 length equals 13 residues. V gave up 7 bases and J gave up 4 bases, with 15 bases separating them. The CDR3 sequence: CASRVGGEYEQYF. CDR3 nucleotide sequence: TGCGCCAGCCGGGTTGGGGGAGAATACGAGCAGTACTTC.

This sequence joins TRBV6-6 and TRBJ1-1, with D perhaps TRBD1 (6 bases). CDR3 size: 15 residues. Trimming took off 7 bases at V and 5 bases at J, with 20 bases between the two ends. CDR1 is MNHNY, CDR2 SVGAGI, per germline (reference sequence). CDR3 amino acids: CASKEGKGVETEAFF. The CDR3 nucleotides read TGTGCCAGCAAGGAAGGGAAGGGGGTTGAAACTGAAGCTTTCTTT.

CDR3 bases: TGCGCCAGCAGCCGGGGACAGGGGGAAGAGACCCAGTACTTC. Encoded protein: CASSRGQGEETQYF. The genes are TRBV5-1 and TRBJ2-5; 11 bases align to TRBD1. CDR3 length: 14 residues. V gave up 4 bases and J gave up 3 bases; unmatched junction bases: 2. Germline CDR1 is SGHRS and CDR2 is YFSETQ. The full variable domain, with the rest looked up from reference TRBV5-1 and TRBJ2-5, is KAGVTQTPRYLIKTRGQQVTLSCSPISGHRSVSWYQQTPGQGLQFLFEYFSETQRNKGNFPGRFSGRQFSNSRSEMNVSTLELGDSALYLCASSRGQGEETQYFGPGTRLLVL.

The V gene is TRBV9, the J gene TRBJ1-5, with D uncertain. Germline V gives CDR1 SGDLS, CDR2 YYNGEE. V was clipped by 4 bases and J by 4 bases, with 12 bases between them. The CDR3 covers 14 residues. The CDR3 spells CASSPSSTNQPQHF. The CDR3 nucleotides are TGTGCCAGCAGCCCCTCTTCTACGAATCAGCCCCAGCATTTT.

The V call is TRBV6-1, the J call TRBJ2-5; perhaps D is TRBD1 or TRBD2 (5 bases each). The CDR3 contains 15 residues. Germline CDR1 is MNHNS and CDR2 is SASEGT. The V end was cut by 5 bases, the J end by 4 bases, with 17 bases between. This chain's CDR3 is CASSWDPGGVETQYF. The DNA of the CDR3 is TGTGCCAGCAGTTGGGACCCCGGCGGTGTAGAGACCCAGTACTTC.

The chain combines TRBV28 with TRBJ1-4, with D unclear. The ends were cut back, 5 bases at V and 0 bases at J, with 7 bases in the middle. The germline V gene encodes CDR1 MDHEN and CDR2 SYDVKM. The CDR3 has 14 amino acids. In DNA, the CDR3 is TGTGCCAGCAGTCGAGACACAACTAATGAAAAACTGTTTTTT. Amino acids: CASSRDTTNEKLFF.

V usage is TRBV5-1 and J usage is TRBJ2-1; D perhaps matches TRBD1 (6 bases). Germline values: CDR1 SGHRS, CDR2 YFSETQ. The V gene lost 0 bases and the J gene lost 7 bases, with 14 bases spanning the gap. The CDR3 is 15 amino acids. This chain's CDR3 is CASSLEPGQSNEQFF. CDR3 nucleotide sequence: TGCGCCAGCAGCTTGGAACCAGGACAGTCTAATGAGCAGTTCTTC.